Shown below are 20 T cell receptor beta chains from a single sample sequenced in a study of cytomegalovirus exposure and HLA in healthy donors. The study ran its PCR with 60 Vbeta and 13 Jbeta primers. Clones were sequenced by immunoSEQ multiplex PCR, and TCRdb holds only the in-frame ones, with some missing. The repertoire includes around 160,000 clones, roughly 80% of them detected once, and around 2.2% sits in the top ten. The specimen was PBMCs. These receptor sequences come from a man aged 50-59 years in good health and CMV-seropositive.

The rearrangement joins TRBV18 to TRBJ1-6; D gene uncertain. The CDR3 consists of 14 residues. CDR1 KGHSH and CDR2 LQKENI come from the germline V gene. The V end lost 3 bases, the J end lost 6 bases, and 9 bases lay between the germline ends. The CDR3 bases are TGTGCCAGCTCACCCTCGGGATTTAATTCACCCCTCCACTTT. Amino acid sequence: CASSPSGFNSPLHF.

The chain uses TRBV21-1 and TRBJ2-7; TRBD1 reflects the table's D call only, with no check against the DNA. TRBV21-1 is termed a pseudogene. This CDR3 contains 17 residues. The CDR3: CASSLPCRDTTTHEQYF. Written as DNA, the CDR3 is TGTGCCAGCAGCCTCCCGTGTCGGGACACTACTACCCACGAGCAGTACTTC.

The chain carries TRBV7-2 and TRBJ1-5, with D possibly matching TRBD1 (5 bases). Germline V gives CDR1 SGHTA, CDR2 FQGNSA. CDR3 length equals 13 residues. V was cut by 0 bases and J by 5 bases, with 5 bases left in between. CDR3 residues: CASSLARDQPQHF. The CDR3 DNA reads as TGTGCCAGCAGCTTAGCCAGGGATCAGCCCCAGCATTTT.

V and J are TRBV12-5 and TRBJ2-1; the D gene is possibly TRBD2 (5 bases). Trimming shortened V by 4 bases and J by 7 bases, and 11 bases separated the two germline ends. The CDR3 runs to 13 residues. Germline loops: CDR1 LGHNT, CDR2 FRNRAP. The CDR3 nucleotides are TGTGCTAGTGGTTCCCCTAGCAAAAATGAGCAGTTCTTC. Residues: CASGSPSKNEQFF. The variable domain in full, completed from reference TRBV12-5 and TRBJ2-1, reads DARVTQTPRHKVTEMGQEVTMRCQPILGHNTVFWYRQTMMQGLELLAYFRNRAPLDDSGMPKDRFSAEMPDATLATLKIQPSEPRDSAVYFCASGSPSKNEQFFGPGTRLTVL.

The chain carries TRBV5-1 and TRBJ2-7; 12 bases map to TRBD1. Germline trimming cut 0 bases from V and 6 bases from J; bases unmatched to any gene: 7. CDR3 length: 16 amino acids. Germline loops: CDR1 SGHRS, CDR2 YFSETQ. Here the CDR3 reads CASSLAPGTGGGEQYF. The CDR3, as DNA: TGCGCCAGCAGCTTGGCACCCGGGACAGGGGGCGGCGAGCAGTACTTC.

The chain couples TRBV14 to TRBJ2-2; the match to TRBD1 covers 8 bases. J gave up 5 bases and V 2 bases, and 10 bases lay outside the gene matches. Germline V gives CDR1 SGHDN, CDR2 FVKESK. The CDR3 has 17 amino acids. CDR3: CASSQHHPGQGTGELFF. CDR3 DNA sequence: TGTGCCAGCAGCCAACATCATCCCGGACAGGGTACCGGGGAGCTGTTTTTT.

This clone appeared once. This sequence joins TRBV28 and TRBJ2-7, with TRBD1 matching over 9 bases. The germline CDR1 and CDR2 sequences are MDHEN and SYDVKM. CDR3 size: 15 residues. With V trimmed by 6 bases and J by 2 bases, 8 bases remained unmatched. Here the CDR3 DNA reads TGTGCCAGCAGCCCTGGGACAGGGACTACCTACGAGCAGTACTTC. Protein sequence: CASSPGTGTTYEQYF.

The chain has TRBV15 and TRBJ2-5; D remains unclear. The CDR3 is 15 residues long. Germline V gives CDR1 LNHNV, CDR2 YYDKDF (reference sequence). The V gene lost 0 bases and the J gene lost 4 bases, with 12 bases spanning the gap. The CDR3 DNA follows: TGTGCCACCAGCAGAGACAACCTAGTCCCAGAGACCCAGTACTTC. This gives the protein CATSRDNLVPETQYF.

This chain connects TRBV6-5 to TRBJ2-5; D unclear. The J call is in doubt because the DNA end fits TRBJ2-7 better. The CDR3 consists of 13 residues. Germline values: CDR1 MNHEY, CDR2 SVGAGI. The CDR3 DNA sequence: TGTGCCAGCAGTTACCTGAGCTCCTACGAGCAGTACTTC. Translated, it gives CASSYLSSYEQYF.

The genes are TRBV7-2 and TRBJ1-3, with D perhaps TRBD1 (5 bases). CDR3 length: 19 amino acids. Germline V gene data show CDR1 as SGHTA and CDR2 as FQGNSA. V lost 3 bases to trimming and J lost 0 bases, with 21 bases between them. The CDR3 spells CASSFLAGTTLSSGNTIYF. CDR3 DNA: TGTGCCAGCAGCTTCCTGGCAGGGACTACCCTGAGCTCTGGAAACACCATATATTTT.

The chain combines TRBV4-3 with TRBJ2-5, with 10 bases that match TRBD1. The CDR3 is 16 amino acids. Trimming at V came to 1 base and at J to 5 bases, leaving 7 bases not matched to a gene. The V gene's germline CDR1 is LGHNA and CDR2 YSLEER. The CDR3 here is CASSQGPGTGEETQYF. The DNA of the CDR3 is TGCGCCAGCAGCCAAGGTCCCGGGACAGGGGAGGAGACCCAGTACTTC.

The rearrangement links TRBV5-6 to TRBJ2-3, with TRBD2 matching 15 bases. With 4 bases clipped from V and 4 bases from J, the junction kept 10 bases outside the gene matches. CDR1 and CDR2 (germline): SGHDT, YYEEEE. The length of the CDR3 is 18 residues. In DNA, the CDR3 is TGTGCCAGCAGCAGGACCGGGACTAGCGGGGGGACGGCAGATACGCAGTATTTT. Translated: CASSRTGTSGGTADTQYF.

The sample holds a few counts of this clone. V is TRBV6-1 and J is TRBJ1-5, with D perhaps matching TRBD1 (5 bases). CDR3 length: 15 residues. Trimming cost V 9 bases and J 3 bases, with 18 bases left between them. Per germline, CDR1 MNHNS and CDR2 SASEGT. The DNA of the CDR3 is TGTGCCAGTTACCAGACCAGGGTACCCAATCAGCCCCAGCATTTT. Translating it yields CASYQTRVPNQPQHF.

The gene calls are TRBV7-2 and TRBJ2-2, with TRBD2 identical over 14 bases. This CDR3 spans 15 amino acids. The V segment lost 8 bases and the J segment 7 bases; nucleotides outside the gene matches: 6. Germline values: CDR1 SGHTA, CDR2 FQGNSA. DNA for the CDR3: TGTGCCAGCCAGACTAGCGGGGGGGCGAGCGGGGAGCTGTTTTTT. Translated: CASQTSGGASGELFF.

The CDR3 region is CASSPQGVSTDTQYF. For the CDR3, the DNA is TGTGCCAGCAGCCCCCAGGGGGTTAGCACAGATACGCAGTATTTT. The gene calls are TRBV7-7 and TRBJ2-3; 7 bases are shared with TRBD1. Germline V gene sequence: CDR1 SSHAT, CDR2 FNYEAQ (reference sequence). The J segment lost 0 bases and the V segment lost 5 bases, leaving 5 bases of the junction unmatched. The CDR3 is made up of 15 amino acids.

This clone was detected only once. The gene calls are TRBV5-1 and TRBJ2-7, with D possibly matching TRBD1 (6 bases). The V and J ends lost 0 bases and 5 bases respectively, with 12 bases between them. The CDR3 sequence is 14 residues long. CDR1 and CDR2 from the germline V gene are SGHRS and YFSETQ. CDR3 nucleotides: TGCGCCAGCAGCTTGGAACAGGGATTTAACGAGCAGTACTTC. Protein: CASSLEQGFNEQYF.

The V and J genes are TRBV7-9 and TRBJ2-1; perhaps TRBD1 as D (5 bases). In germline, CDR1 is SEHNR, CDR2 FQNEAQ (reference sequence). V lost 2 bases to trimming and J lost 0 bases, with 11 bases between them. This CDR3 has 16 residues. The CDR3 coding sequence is TGTGCCAGCAGCTTACGAGACAGCAGCTCCTACAATGAGCAGTTCTTC. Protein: CASSLRDSSSYNEQFF.

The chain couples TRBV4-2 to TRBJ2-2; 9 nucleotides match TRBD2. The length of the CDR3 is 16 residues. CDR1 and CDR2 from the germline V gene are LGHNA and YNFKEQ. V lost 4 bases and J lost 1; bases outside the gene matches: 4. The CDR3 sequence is CASSPSAGGNTGELFF. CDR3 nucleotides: TGTGCCAGCAGCCCTTCAGCGGGGGGGAACACCGGGGAGCTGTTTTTT.

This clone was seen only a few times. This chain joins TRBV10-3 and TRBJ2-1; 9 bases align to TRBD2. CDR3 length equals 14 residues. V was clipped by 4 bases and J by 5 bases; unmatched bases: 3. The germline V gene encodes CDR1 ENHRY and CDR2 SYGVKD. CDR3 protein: CAISALAGDNEQFF. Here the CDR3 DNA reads TGTGCCATCAGTGCATTAGCGGGGGACAATGAGCAGTTCTTC.

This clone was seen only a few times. CDR3 sequence (DNA): TGTGCCAGCACCCTGGGACAGGGAGTTAACTATGGCTACACCTTC. The encoded protein is CASTLGQGVNYGYTF. This chain connects TRBV5-8 to TRBJ1-2; 9 bases are a match to TRBD1. CDR1 SGHTS and CDR2 YDEGEE come from the germline V gene. This CDR3 contains 15 residues. The J segment lost 1 base and the V segment lost 6 bases, leaving 7 bases of the junction unmatched.